These 27 T cell receptor beta chains share one sample of origin, sequenced in a study of blood T cells in healthy people across ages. Alongside a J-beta primer mix, a sample-barcoded 5' primer served in a second PCR lasting roughly 6 to 11 cycles. TCRdb re-derived calls from the 5' RACE reads in MiXCR, one entry per CDR3 protein. The top ten hold around 11% of the sample, which has about 1.6 million distinct CDR3 sequences, about 32% seen once. The sequenced material came from blood. Every receptor here comes from a woman aged 25 to 45 in good health.

A remark on this clonotype: A clone one base away is much larger, so this may be a read error. This chain connects TRBV20-1 to TRBJ2-1; D unresolved. CDR3 length: 11 residues. With 5 bases removed from V and 8 bases from J, the gap between germline ends came to 10 bases. Per the germline V gene, CDR1 is DFQATT and CDR2 is SNEGSKA (reference sequence). CDR3 nucleotide sequence: TGCAGTGCTGAGGTTGGCGATGAGCAGTTCTTC. It codes for CSAEVGDEQFF.

This chain links TRBV4-1 with TRBJ2-1, with D perhaps matching TRBD2 (6 bases). Between the trimmed V and J ends, which lost 4 bases and 7 bases, there was a span of 20 bases. The germline gives CDR1 MGHRA, CDR2 YSYEKL. The CDR3 covers 16 residues. The CDR3 DNA sequence: TGCGCCAGCAGCCTCCCCTGGGCTAGCGCAGGAAATGAGCAGTTCTTC. The encoded protein is CASSLPWASAGNEQFF.

V and J are TRBV30 and TRBJ1-6, with no clear D. Trimming shortened V by 3 bases and J by 8 bases, and 11 bases separated the two germline ends. Germline V gives CDR1 GTSNPN, CDR2 SVGIG (reference sequence). This CDR3 is built from 13 residues. CDR3 protein: CAWSGWRDSPLHF. CDR3 bases: TGTGCCTGGAGCGGCTGGAGGGATTCACCCCTCCACTTT.

The genes are TRBV6-6 and TRBJ2-2, with 7 nucleotides matching TRBD1. V dropped 6 bases and J dropped 5; count of bases not matched to a gene: 9. The CDR3 is made up of 15 amino acids. CDR1 MNHNY and CDR2 SVGAGI come from the germline V gene (reference sequence). The CDR3 loop reads CASSRWDSKTGELFF. CDR3 DNA sequence: TGTGCCAGCAGCCGATGGGACAGTAAAACCGGGGAGCTGTTTTTT.

The CDR3 DNA sequence: TGCGCCAGCAGGACCGGGACAGGGGGCCTGGGGGGCACAGATACGCAGTATTTT. Its protein product is CASRTGTGGLGGTDTQYF. The chain has TRBV5-1 and TRBJ2-3; 12 nucleotides match TRBD1. Trimming removed 5 bases from V and 1 base from J; junction bases left unmatched: 11. CDR1 is SGHRS and CDR2 is YFSETQ in the germline V gene. CDR3 size: 18 residues.

In this sample, this clonotype turned up a few times. V gene TRBV5-1 combines with J gene TRBJ2-3; maybe TRBD1 (6 bases). There are 15 residues in the CDR3. Per germline, CDR1 SGHRS and CDR2 YFSETQ. The ends were cut back, 5 bases at V and 0 bases at J, with 13 bases in the middle. The DNA of the CDR3 is TGCGCCAGCAGAACCCAGGGGATGAGCACAGATACGCAGTATTTT. It specifies CASRTQGMSTDTQYF. Using reference TRBV5-1 and TRBJ2-3 for the parts outside the CDR3, the full variable domain is KAGVTQTPRYLIKTRGQQVTLSCSPISGHRSVSWYQQTPGQGLQFLFEYFSETQRNKGNFPGRFSGRQFSNSRSEMNVSTLELGDSALYLCASRTQGMSTDTQYFGPGTRLTVL.

Turning to this clonotype: The DNA is left out, because the CDR3 cannot be placed on it with certainty; the CDR3 is given as TCRdb lists it. The CDR3 protein is CASSIVARGTSVPDEQFF. V usage is TRBV19 and J usage is TRBJ2-7; the D call in the table, TRBD2, was not verified against the DNA. Looked up from germline, CDR1 is LNHDA and CDR2 is SQIVND (reference sequence). Ends included, the CDR3 has 18 residues.

This clonotype has only a few counts. The chain couples TRBV25-1 to TRBJ2-3; the match to TRBD2 covers 13 bases. Losses at the gene ends were 6 bases for V and 8 bases for J; bases not matched to a gene: 11. Germline V gene data show CDR1 as MGHDK and CDR2 as SYGVNS. CDR3 length: 16 residues. The CDR3 region is CASSLGVLAGGPTQYF. The DNA of the CDR3 is TGTGCCAGCAGCCTAGGGGTACTAGCGGGGGGGCCTACGCAGTATTTT.

The rearrangement links TRBV7-9 to TRBJ2-4; TRBD1 agrees at 8 bases. The CDR3 spans 16 residues. V lost 5 bases to trimming and J lost 13 bases; unmatched junction nucleotides: 19. Germline-derived CDR1 and CDR2 are SEHNR and FQNEAQ (reference sequence). The CDR3 DNA reads TGTGCCAGCAGCCGTCTGGTAGGGACAGGATCCTACAAGCAGTACTTC. As protein: CASSRLVGTGSYKQYF.

CDR3 protein: CASSASTYPRSDTGELFF. In nucleotides, the CDR3 is TGTGCCAGCAGCGCATCCACATACCCTAGGTCGGACACCGGGGAGCTGTTTTTT. The J gene is TRBJ2-2, the V gene TRBV7-6; D ambiguous. The V and J ends lost 5 bases and 3 bases respectively, with 22 bases between them. The CDR3 contains 18 residues. In germline, CDR1 is SGHVS, CDR2 FNYEAQ.

V and J are TRBV5-1 and TRBJ2-2; D remains unclear. Germline CDR1 and CDR2: SGHRS and YFSETQ. The CDR3 sequence is 13 residues long. V was trimmed by 4 bases and J by 6 bases, leaving 10 bases between them. The CDR3 protein is CASSNRVSGELFF. In DNA form, the CDR3 reads TGCGCCAGCAGCAATCGGGTCTCCGGGGAGCTGTTTTTT.

Comment on this clonotype: A much larger clone is a single base away; this may be a read error. This chain uses TRBV4-1 with TRBJ2-3, with D perhaps matching TRBD1 (6 bases). Germline V CDR1 and CDR2: MGHRA, YSYEKL. V gave up 3 bases and J gave up 8 bases, with 15 bases separating them. This CDR3 contains 14 residues. The CDR3 loop reads CASSQGALAGTQYF. CDR3 DNA: TGCGCCAGCAGCCAGGGGGCACTCGCGGGTACGCAGTATTTT.

This clonotype was seen a handful of times. The CDR3 loop reads CASRLAGGLIHEQYF. The DNA of the CDR3 is TGTGCCAGCAGGCTAGCGGGAGGGCTTATCCACGAGCAGTACTTC. The chain employs TRBV14 and TRBJ2-7; 12 nucleotides match TRBD2. The CDR3 sequence is 15 residues long. J gave up 5 bases and V 6 bases, and 8 bases lay outside the gene matches. Per germline, CDR1 SGHDN and CDR2 FVKESK.

Note on this clonotype: A much larger clone is a single base away; this may be a read error. The rearrangement links TRBV30 to TRBJ2-5; D is perhaps TRBD1 (5 bases). The CDR3 is 13 residues long. Trimming pared 1 base from V and 0 bases from J, leaving 6 bases between. CDR1 is GTSNPN and CDR2 is SVGIG in the germline V gene (reference sequence). The CDR3, as DNA: TGTGCCTGGAGTGGGGGCTACCAAGAGACCCAGTACTTC. Translation: CAWSGGYQETQYF.

The gene calls are TRBV20-1 and TRBJ1-1, with TRBD1 identical over 8 bases. Trimming took 0 bases from V and 2 from J; bases not matched to a gene: 8. CDR1 DFQATT and CDR2 SNEGSKA come from the germline V gene (reference sequence). The CDR3 totals 16 residues. CDR3: CSARDTGQESNTEAFF. The CDR3 bases are TGCAGTGCTAGAGACACGGGACAGGAGTCCAACACTGAAGCTTTCTTT.

This clonotype was counted only a few times. This sequence joins TRBV7-9 and TRBJ2-5; tentative D call: TRBD1 (6 bases). Germline lookup yields CDR1 SEHNR and CDR2 FQNEAQ (reference sequence). The CDR3 runs 13 residues. Trimming removed 3 bases from V and 4 bases from J, with 9 bases in between. The CDR3 DNA reads TGTGCCAGCAGCTTTTTACAGGGAGAGACCCAGTACTTC. It codes for CASSFLQGETQYF.

This clonotype was counted a few times. The rearrangement links TRBV20-1 to TRBJ1-5; TRBD1 is a possible D gene (5 bases). The ends were cut back, 2 bases at V and 1 base at J, with 18 bases in the middle. The CDR3 has 17 amino acids. Germline V CDR1 and CDR2: DFQATT, SNEGSKA (reference sequence). DNA for the CDR3: TGCAGTGCTAGACGGGGCTCCACGGCGCGGAGCAATCAGCCCCAGCATTTT. Translation gives CSARRGSTARSNQPQHF.

This clonotype was seen only a few times. The rearrangement uses TRBV12-3 or TRBV12-4 and TRBJ1-1; perhaps TRBD1 as D (5 bases). CDR3 size: 16 residues. V was cut by 6 bases and J by 3 bases, with 20 bases left in between. CDR3 amino acids: CASSTGAAGLDTEAFF. CDR3 in DNA: TGTGCCAGCAGCACCGGGGCAGCTGGGTTGGACACTGAAGCTTTCTTT.

This clonotype was recorded a few times. V and J are TRBV4-1 and TRBJ1-4; D is unresolved. V was shortened by 0 bases and J by 8 bases, with 13 bases between the two germline ends. CDR3 size: 15 residues. Germline CDR1 is MGHRA and CDR2 is YSYEKL. The CDR3 coding sequence is TGCGCCAGCAGCCAAGAAGAGACTTTGAGGGAAAAACTGTTTTTT. As protein: CASSQEETLREKLFF.

This clonotype has a handful of counts. The chain recombines TRBV7-3 with TRBJ2-2; possible D gene TRBD1, 10 bases. CDR1 is SGHTA, CDR2 FQGTGA, per germline. V was cut by 4 bases and J by 3 bases, with 18 bases left in between. This CDR3 has 17 amino acids. The CDR3 DNA is TGTGCCAGCAGCTATAGCGGGGGACAGGGGCACACCGGGGAGCTGTTTTTT. This encodes CASSYSGGQGHTGELFF.

CDR3 region: CASRPLSGTENTYEQYF. CDR3 bases: TGTGCCAGCAGACCCCTTTCCGGGACCGAAAATACCTACGAGCAGTACTTC. The rearrangement links TRBV13 to TRBJ2-5; D possibly matches TRBD1 or TRBD2 (5 bases each). The end of the DNA fits TRBJ2-7 better, so the J call may be wrong. Germline V gives CDR1 PRHDT, CDR2 FYEKMQ (reference sequence). This CDR3 has 17 amino acids.

This clonotype was recorded a few times. The CDR3 spells CASSQVFGTLIYSEQFF. CDR3 bases: TGTGCCAGCAGCCAAGTCTTCGGGACCCTTATCTATAGTGAGCAGTTCTTC. V is TRBV3-1 and J is TRBJ2-1, with D perhaps assigned TRBD1 or TRBD2 (5 bases each). With 1 base removed from V and 9 bases from J, the gap between germline ends came to 22 bases. CDR3 length: 17 amino acids. CDR1 is LGHDT, CDR2 YNNKEL, per germline (reference sequence).

This clonotype was recorded a few times. The V gene is TRBV20-1, the J gene TRBJ2-1, with 14 bases matching TRBD2. Germline-derived CDR1 and CDR2 are DFQATT and SNEGSKA (reference sequence). After removal of 7 bases from V and 0 bases from J, the junction contained 5 bases not matched to a gene. This CDR3 contains 16 residues. CDR3 coding DNA: TGCAGTGTCGGGACTAGCGGGGGTAACTCCTACAATGAGCAGTTCTTC. It is translated as CSVGTSGGNSYNEQFF.

The chain carries TRBV28 and TRBJ2-3; 7 bases align to TRBD2. CDR1 MDHEN and CDR2 SYDVKM come from the germline V gene. CDR3 length equals 12 residues. V was pared by 8 bases and J by 8 bases, with 7 bases of the junction left unmatched. CDR3 region: CASPRGDGTQYF. The CDR3 bases are TGTGCCAGCCCTCGGGGGGATGGTACGCAGTATTTT. Filled out from reference TRBV28 and TRBJ2-3, the complete variable domain reads DVKVTQSSRYLVKRTGEKVFLECVQDMDHENMFWYRQDPGLGLRLIYFSYDVKMKEKGDIPEGYSVSREKKERFSLILESASTNQTSMYLCASPRGDGTQYFGPGTRLTVL.

V is TRBV11-2 and J is TRBJ2-1, with 10 bases aligning to TRBD1. CDR1 and CDR2 (germline): SGHAT, FQNNGV. This CDR3 has 16 amino acids. Trimming at V came to 6 bases and at J to 4 bases, leaving 9 bases not matched to a gene. CDR3 protein: CASSSAGQGMYNEQFF. Here the CDR3 DNA reads TGTGCCAGCAGTTCCGCGGGACAGGGGATGTACAATGAGCAGTTCTTC.

This clonotype turned up a few times. CDR3 nucleotide sequence: TGCGCCAGCACAAGGGACGACCAAGAGACCCAGTACTTC. Protein sequence: CASTRDDQETQYF. The chain uses TRBV5-1 and TRBJ2-5; D may be TRBD1 or TRBD2 (5 bases each). Trimming took 6 bases from V and 0 from J, leaving 9 bases between them. Germline-derived CDR1 and CDR2 are SGHRS and YFSETQ. The CDR3 covers 13 residues.

The chain employs TRBV27 and TRBJ2-3, with D perhaps matching TRBD1 (6 bases). There are 14 residues in the CDR3. Germline lookup yields CDR1 MNHEY and CDR2 SMNVEV (reference sequence). Trimming took off 10 bases at V and 1 base at J, with 15 bases between the two ends. CDR3 amino acids: CATLGAVGTDTQYF. In DNA form, the CDR3 reads TGTGCCACCCTGGGGGCGGTGGGCACAGATACGCAGTATTTT.